This T cell receptor (beta chain) was sequenced during a study of breast tumors, draining lymph nodes, adjacent tissues. Germline V gives CDR1 SGDLS, CDR2 YYNGEE. The CDR3 contains 15 residues. Trimming removed 0 bases from V and 1 base from J, with 10 bases in between. Samples came from axillary lymph nodes draining the breast cancer. The study's findings and limits: Compared with basal-like, luminal-like tumors shared significantly more repertoire with nontumor tissue.

For this clonotype: Antigen unknown.

TCRdb itself ran the multiplex PCR reads through MiXCR, one entry per CDR3 protein. The table lists more than 250,000 distinct CDR3 sequences, 30% to 35% of them singletons. This clonotype was obtained from a female donor with breast cancer. Some clones in this sample may be carry-over from other donors' samples. The sample consisted of axillary lymph node tissue. The V call is TRBV9, the J call TRBJ1-1; D not certain. The CDR3 sequence: CASSVGGDPNTEAFF. Here the CDR3 DNA reads TGTGCCAGCAGCGTAGGAGGCGATCCGAACACTGAAGCTTTCTTT.